Following are 23 T cell receptor beta chains from one sample sequenced in a study of identifying expanded T cells in peripheral blood. The repertoire was sequenced with immunoSEQ multiplex PCR; TCRdb's copy has only in-frame clones and lacks some. The profile shows about 50,000 clones, around 81% of them singletons. Material: blood. All receptors come from a person between 18 and 69 years old in good health.

This clone has just a few counts. This sequence joins TRBV5-4 and TRBJ1-6, with D unresolved. The CDR3 is 15 residues long. Trimming shortened V by 3 bases and J by 3 bases, and 10 bases separated the two germline ends. CDR1 is SGHNT, CDR2 YYREEE, per germline (reference sequence). The CDR3 DNA sequence: TGTGCCAGCAGCTCGGGAGCCGACTATAATTCACCCCTCCACTTT. Its protein product is CASSSGADYNSPLHF.

This chain connects TRBV30 to TRBJ1-5; D not certain. There are 13 residues in the CDR3. V shed 1 base and J shed 4 bases, with 8 bases lying between them. CDR1 is GTSNPN and CDR2 is SVGIG in the germline V gene (reference sequence). This chain's CDR3 is CAWSEGINQPQHF. DNA for the CDR3: TGTGCCTGGAGTGAAGGCATTAATCAGCCCCAGCATTTT. Variable domain in full (rest from reference TRBV30 and TRBJ1-5): SQTIHQWPATLVQPVGSPLSLECTVEGTSNPNLYWYRQAAGRGLQLLFYSVGIGQISSEVPQNLSASRPQDRQFILSSKKLLLSDSGFYLCAWSEGINQPQHFGDGTRLSIL.

This rearrangement joins TRBV5-4 to TRBJ2-3; D is perhaps TRBD1 (5 bases). The V end was cut by 4 bases, the J end by 2 bases, with 14 bases between. Germline V gene sequence: CDR1 SGHNT, CDR2 YYREEE (reference sequence). The CDR3 has 15 residues. CDR3 sequence: CASSPDDRNTDTQYF. CDR3 in DNA: TGTGCCAGCAGCCCGGATGACAGAAACACAGATACGCAGTATTTT. The complete variable domain, with remaining parts taken from reference TRBV5-4 and TRBJ2-3, reads ETGVTQSPTHLIKTRGQQVTLRCSSQSGHNTVSWYQQALGQGPQFIFQYYREEENGRGNFPPRFSGLQFPNYSSELNVNALELDDSALYLCASSPDDRNTDTQYFGPGTRLTVL.

This clone came up many times. V usage is TRBV5-1 and J usage is TRBJ1-6, with D unresolved. V gave up 2 bases and J gave up 7 bases, with 7 bases separating them. Germline V gene data show CDR1 as SGHRS and CDR2 as YFSETQ. This CDR3 is 13 amino acids long. The CDR3 sequence: CASSFKSNSPLHF. CDR3 DNA sequence: TGCGCCAGCAGCTTTAAATCCAATTCACCCCTCCACTTT.

The V call is TRBV6-1, the J call TRBJ2-5; D is undetermined. Germline lookup yields CDR1 MNHNS and CDR2 SASEGT. The CDR3 totals 15 residues. Trimming shortened V by 4 bases and J by 2 bases, and 14 bases separated the two germline ends. The CDR3 coding sequence is TGTGCCAGCAGTGTAGGCACGCCAGGTCAAGAGACCCAGTACTTC. It yields the protein CASSVGTPGQETQYF.

This chain uses TRBV5-4 with TRBJ1-5, with D maybe TRBD1 (6 bases). Per the germline V gene, CDR1 is SGHNT and CDR2 is YYREEE (reference sequence). The CDR3 loop spans 17 amino acids. V shed 0 bases and J shed 1 base, with 14 bases lying between them. CDR3 sequence reads: CASSLGPSDRSNQPQHF. In nucleotides, the CDR3 is TGTGCCAGCAGCTTGGGTCCGTCAGACAGGAGCAATCAGCCCCAGCATTTT.

This rearrangement joins TRBV27 to TRBJ2-3; 7 bases map to TRBD1. The CDR3 loop spans 14 amino acids. V was clipped by 4 bases and J by 0 bases; unmatched bases: 1. Looked up from germline, CDR1 is MNHEY and CDR2 is SMNVEV (reference sequence). The CDR3 reads CASSWGQSTDTQYF. The CDR3 DNA reads as TGTGCCAGCAGTTGGGGACAGAGCACAGATACGCAGTATTTT.

The V gene is TRBV30, the J gene TRBJ2-3, with unresolved D. In germline, CDR1 is GTSNPN, CDR2 SVGIG (reference sequence). Trimming stripped 4 bases from V and 4 bases from J, with 15 bases between. This CDR3 contains 14 residues. The CDR3 sequence is CAWTPGGRPDTQYF. CDR3 bases: TGTGCCTGGACCCCGGGTGGTCGCCCAGATACGCAGTATTTT.

V is TRBV4-1 and J is TRBJ1-1; perhaps TRBD1 as D (5 bases). Germline CDR1 MGHRA, CDR2 YSYEKL. Trimming cost V 0 bases and J 6 bases, with 17 bases left between them. The CDR3 has 16 residues. The CDR3 DNA follows: TGCGCCAGCAGCCAAGATGGGGAACCAGGGCTCGCTGAAGCTTTCTTT. Its translation: CASSQDGEPGLAEAFF.

V gene TRBV7-2 combines with J gene TRBJ2-3; tentative D call: TRBD1 (6 bases). From germline, CDR1 is SGHTA and CDR2 FQGNSA. This CDR3 comprises 14 residues. V lost 2 bases and J 4 bases, leaving 10 bases between the germline ends. The CDR3 nucleotides read TGTGCCAGCAGCTTATCCTGGACAGCAGATACGCAGTATTTT. The encoded protein is CASSLSWTADTQYF.

This chain connects TRBV7-9 to TRBJ2-5; 7 nucleotides align to TRBD2. In germline, CDR1 is SEHNR, CDR2 FQNEAQ (reference sequence). After removal of 1 base from V and 4 bases from J, the junction contained 6 bases not matched to a gene. CDR3 length equals 15 residues. CDR3 in amino acids: CASSLGTSRGETQYF. As DNA, the CDR3 is TGTGCCAGCAGCTTAGGGACTAGTCGGGGAGAGACCCAGTACTTC. Full variable domain (remainder filled in from reference TRBV7-9 and TRBJ2-5): DTGVSQNPRHKITKRGQNVTFRCDPISEHNRLYWYRQTLGQGPEFLTYFQNEAQLEKSRLLSDRFSAERPKGSFSTLEIQRTEQGDSAMYLCASSLGTSRGETQYFGPGTRLLVL.

The rearrangement uses TRBV30 and TRBJ1-1; possible D gene TRBD1, 6 bases. There are 12 residues in the CDR3. Looked up from germline, CDR1 is GTSNPN and CDR2 is SVGIG (reference sequence). V dropped 8 bases and J dropped 5 bases, with 15 bases sitting between them. The CDR3 is CAHGPGATEAFF. DNA of the CDR3: TGTGCCCACGGTCCGGGGGCAACTGAAGCTTTCTTT.

The CDR3 DNA reads as TGTGCCATCAGTAGCCGACAGTCTAACCAAGAGACCCAGTACTTC. Protein sequence: CAISSRQSNQETQYF. V gene TRBV10-3 combines with J gene TRBJ2-5, with a tentative D call TRBD1 (5 bases). The CDR3 runs to 15 residues. From germline, CDR1 is ENHRY and CDR2 SYGVKD. Trimming shortened V by 5 bases and J by 0 bases, and 13 bases separated the two germline ends.

The V and J genes are TRBV6-1 and TRBJ1-5; 9 bases fit TRBD1. Germline CDR1 reads MNHNS; CDR2 reads SASEGT. This CDR3 has 16 residues. J lost 2 bases, V lost 2 bases, and 4 bases had no gene match. The CDR3 DNA follows: TGTGCCAGCAGTGAACAGGGGGACAGGGGCAATCAGCCCCAGCATTTT. Translating it yields CASSEQGDRGNQPQHF.

The chain couples TRBV6-1 to TRBJ2-7; 7 bases map to TRBD1. The germline CDR1 and CDR2 sequences are MNHNS and SASEGT. This CDR3 region has 13 residues. Trimming removed 2 bases from V and 5 bases from J; junction bases left unmatched: 3. The CDR3 DNA reads as TGTGCCAGCAGTGAATCGACAGGGCACGAGCAGTACGTC. This gives the protein CASSESTGHEQYV.

The genes are TRBV27 and TRBJ2-7; D is undetermined. The CDR3 extends over 15 amino acids. V shed 6 bases and J shed 3 bases, with 18 bases lying between them. Germline V gene data show CDR1 as MNHEY and CDR2 as SMNVEV (reference sequence). The CDR3 DNA sequence: TGTGCCAGCAGCGTAGGGTGGCGATGGGTCTACGAGCAGTACTTC. Translation: CASSVGWRWVYEQYF.

The chain has TRBV4-1 and TRBJ2-1; TRBD2 matches at 7 bases. In germline, CDR1 is MGHRA, CDR2 YSYEKL. The V gene end was trimmed by 4 bases and the J gene end by 5 bases; junction bases not matched to a gene: 14. CDR3 length equals 17 residues. In nucleotides, the CDR3 is TGCGCCAGCAGCCCATCCCCCGGTGCCGGGACTAACAATGAGCAGTTCTTC. Its protein product is CASSPSPGAGTNNEQFF.

The chain is built from TRBV7-2 and TRBJ2-1; D is uncertain. V was cut by 0 bases and J by 9 bases, with 12 bases left in between. The CDR3 sequence is 14 residues long. The germline CDR1 and CDR2 sequences are SGHTA and FQGNSA. The CDR3, as DNA: TGTGCCAGCAGCTTAGCTCTCTTCGGTGGTGAGCAGTTCTTC. Translation: CASSLALFGGEQFF.

The gene calls are TRBV7-5 and TRBJ1-1. TRBV7-5 is a documented pseudogene. The CDR3 is 15 residues long. The CDR3 loop is CARSPPRGVNTEAFF. The CDR3 DNA reads TGTGCCAGAAGCCCCCCAAGAGGTGTTAACACTGAAGCTTTCTTT.

The chain carries TRBV28 and TRBJ2-3, with D perhaps TRBD1 (5 bases). The V gene's germline CDR1 is MDHEN and CDR2 SYDVKM. Trimming removed 5 bases at V and 6 bases at J, with 21 bases between. This CDR3 region has 16 residues. The CDR3 sequence: CASSLTPFGPGDTQYF. The CDR3 DNA reads TGTGCCAGCAGTCTTACACCATTTGGGCCAGGGGATACGCAGTATTTT.

This clone was observed a handful of times. J is TRBJ1-1 and V is TRBV5-6; the D is unclear. Trimming shortened V by 2 bases and J by 4 bases, and 12 bases separated the two germline ends. Germline assignment: CDR1 SGHDT and CDR2 YYEEEE. The CDR3 is 14 amino acids. Here the CDR3 DNA reads TGTGCCAGCAGCTTCCCCGCGGGCTCCACTGAAGCTTTCTTT. Protein: CASSFPAGSTEAFF.

The gene calls are TRBV6-1 and TRBJ1-4; D is perhaps TRBD1 (5 bases). Germline loops: CDR1 MNHNS, CDR2 SASEGT. V shed 4 bases and J shed 7 bases, with 19 bases lying between them. The CDR3 spans 16 residues. As DNA, the CDR3 is TGTGCCAGCAGTGTGGTGCTGTCGGGGCTCGGTGAAAAACTGTTTTTT. Amino acid sequence: CASSVVLSGLGEKLFF.

A few counts support this clone. V usage is TRBV27 and J usage is TRBJ1-2, with 9 positions matching TRBD1. The ends lost 3 bases at V and 8 bases at J; junction bases unmatched: 7. The CDR3 length is 14 residues. Germline V gene lookup returns CDR1 MNHEY and CDR2 SMNVEV (reference sequence). CDR3 coding DNA: TGTGCCAGCAGTTTGGGGGGACAGGGCTCCGGCTACACCTTC. Its translation: CASSLGGQGSGYTF.